A selection of T cell receptor beta chains follows, all from one sample in a study of control samples from healthy donors and cancer patients. The table came from immunoSEQ multiplex PCR; TCRdb's copy has only in-frame clones and leaves some out. The table has around 200,000 clones, roughly 93% seen once. The sample comprised blood. The source of these receptors is a man younger than 30 in good health. Both conserved end residues are part of each CDR3. Fields, in order: CDR3 DNA, CDR3 protein, J gene, V gene, D gene, clone size. D genes are given only for firm matches. For some rows the clone size is stated as once, few or many, or as a class when expanded; others skip it.

cdr3_nt: TGTGCCAGTACCCCGTGGGGTAGCAATTCACCCCTCCACTTT; cdr3_aa: CASTPWGSNSPLHF; j_call: TRBJ1-6; v_call: TRBV19; d_call: -; clone_size: -
cdr3_nt: TGTGCCATCAGAGATCAGGGGGAACATTCACCCCTCCACTTT; cdr3_aa: CAIRDQGEHSPLHF; j_call: TRBJ1-6; v_call: TRBV10-3; d_call: TRBD1; clone_size: -
cdr3_nt: TGTGCCAGCAGCCAGGAGCGACAGGCGGGGGCCTACAATGAGCAGTTCTTC; cdr3_aa: CASSQERQAGAYNEQFF; j_call: TRBJ2-1; v_call: TRBV4-2; d_call: -; clone_size: -
cdr3_nt: TGTGCCAGCAGTTACATAAGCGGGACAGTCTATGGCTACACCTTC; cdr3_aa: CASSYISGTVYGYTF; j_call: TRBJ1-2; v_call: TRBV6-6; d_call: TRBD1; clone_size: -
cdr3_nt: TGTGCCAGCAGCTATAGGGAGCCGGAGACCCAGTACTTC; cdr3_aa: CASSYREPETQYF; j_call: TRBJ2-5; v_call: TRBV2; d_call: -; clone_size: -
cdr3_nt: TGCGCCAGCAGCTTGGTAGCGGCGGGGGGATCCTACAATGAGCAGTTCTTC; cdr3_aa: CASSLVAAGGSYNEQFF; j_call: TRBJ2-1; v_call: TRBV5-1; d_call: TRBD2; clone_size: once
cdr3_nt: TGTGCCAGCAGACAGGGACAGCTTCAAGAGACCCAGTACTTC; cdr3_aa: CASRQGQLQETQYF; j_call: TRBJ2-5; v_call: TRBV5-4; d_call: TRBD1; clone_size: -
cdr3_nt: TGTGCCAGCAGCTTGGAGGGGAGCGGTGGCTACACCTTC; cdr3_aa: CASSLEGSGGYTF; j_call: TRBJ1-2; v_call: TRBV6-6; d_call: -; clone_size: few
cdr3_nt: TGTGCCAGCTCTCTAGGGCCAACCAAACAGCCCCAGCATTTT; cdr3_aa: CASSLGPTKQPQHF; j_call: TRBJ1-5; v_call: TRBV18; d_call: -; clone_size: -
cdr3_nt: TGTGCCAGCAGCTCCCGACAGGGGGCCAACGAGCAGTACTTC; cdr3_aa: CASSSRQGANEQYF; j_call: TRBJ2-7; v_call: TRBV5-6; d_call: TRBD1; clone_size: -
cdr3_nt: TGTGCCAGCTCACCTTTGGAAAATTCACCCCTCCACTTT; cdr3_aa: CASSPLENSPLHF; j_call: TRBJ1-6; v_call: TRBV18; d_call: -; clone_size: few
cdr3_nt: TGTGCCAGCAGCTTGGTAGGATACACTGAAGCTTTCTTT; cdr3_aa: CASSLVGYTEAFF; j_call: TRBJ1-1; v_call: TRBV5-5; d_call: -; clone_size: -
cdr3_nt: TGCGCCAGCAGTCAATTTTGGCTCTCTCCGTTCTTC; cdr3_aa: CASSQFWLSPFF; j_call: TRBJ2-1; v_call: TRBV23-1; d_call: -; clone_size: once
cdr3_nt: TGCGCCAGCAGCTTGGCCACACCTAGTGAGGAGCAGTACTTC; cdr3_aa: CASSLATPSEEQYF; j_call: TRBJ2-7; v_call: TRBV5-1; d_call: -; clone_size: -
cdr3_nt: TGTGCCAGCAGCTTGTACCGGGGGAGGAACACCGGGGAGCTGTTTTTT; cdr3_aa: CASSLYRGRNTGELFF; j_call: TRBJ2-2; v_call: TRBV5-4; d_call: -; clone_size: -
cdr3_nt: TGCGCCAGCAGCCAAGAAGAGGCAGGGGGCGCCGTCGACGAGCAGTACTTC; cdr3_aa: CASSQEEAGGAVDEQYF; j_call: TRBJ2-7; v_call: TRBV4-1; d_call: TRBD1; clone_size: -
cdr3_nt: TGTGCCAGCAGCCTCGCGGCGGTTAGCACAGATACGCAGTATTTT; cdr3_aa: CASSLAAVSTDTQYF; j_call: TRBJ2-3; v_call: TRBV7-2; d_call: -; clone_size: -
cdr3_nt: TGCAGCGTTGTTGTCAGCAACTCCTACGAGCAGTACTTC; cdr3_aa: CSVVVSNSYEQYF; j_call: TRBJ2-7; v_call: TRBV29-1; d_call: -; clone_size: once
cdr3_nt: TGTGCCAGCAGTCCCTGGGTAGCTTCACCCCATGGCTACACCTTC; cdr3_aa: CASSPWVASPHGYTF; j_call: TRBJ1-2; v_call: TRBV6-2/TRBV6-3; d_call: -; clone_size: -
cdr3_nt: TGTGCCAGCAGTCAAACCCCAGAGACCCAGTACTTC; cdr3_aa: CASSQTPETQYF; j_call: TRBJ2-5; v_call: TRBV28; d_call: -; clone_size: -
cdr3_nt: TGCGCCAGCAGCTTGGTACCGGAAAAACTGTTTTTT; cdr3_aa: CASSLVPEKLFF; j_call: TRBJ1-4; v_call: TRBV5-1; d_call: -; clone_size: -
cdr3_nt: TGTGCCAGCAGCCAAGATAGCAGGGGTACGCAGTTCTTC; cdr3_aa: CASSQDSRGTQFF; j_call: TRBJ2-1; v_call: TRBV3-1/TRBV3-2; d_call: -; clone_size: -
cdr3_nt: TGTGCCAGCAGTGAAGACAGGCCCCCCTACAATGAGCAGTTCTTC; cdr3_aa: CASSEDRPPYNEQFF; j_call: TRBJ2-1; v_call: TRBV6-1; d_call: -; clone_size: -
cdr3_nt: TGCGCCAGCAGCTTGTCAGGAGGGGGCCTTGACACCATATATTTT; cdr3_aa: CASSLSGGGLDTIYF; j_call: TRBJ1-3; v_call: TRBV5-1; d_call: TRBD1; clone_size: -
cdr3_nt: TGTGCCAGCAGCCAAGATAGGCTAAAACACAGCTCCTACGAGCAGTACTTC; cdr3_aa: CASSQDRLKHSSYEQYF; j_call: TRBJ2-7; v_call: TRBV3-1/TRBV3-2; d_call: -; clone_size: -
cdr3_nt: TGTGCCAGCAGCCGACGAGCGGGGGGGGGCACAGATACGCAGTATTTT; cdr3_aa: CASSRRAGGGTDTQYF; j_call: TRBJ2-3; v_call: TRBV3-1/TRBV3-2; d_call: TRBD2; clone_size: -
cdr3_nt: TGTGCCAGCAGCTTAGGTGTAGGTCAGGGCCCCCAGTATTTT; cdr3_aa: CASSLGVGQGPQYF; j_call: TRBJ2-3; v_call: TRBV7-2; d_call: -; clone_size: -
cdr3_nt: TGCGCCAGCAGTTCGATCGCCACCCGGGATACGCAGTATTTT; cdr3_aa: CASSSIATRDTQYF; j_call: TRBJ2-3; v_call: TRBV4-1; d_call: -; clone_size: -
cdr3_nt: TGTGCCATCAGTGAGTCTTCCGTCAGATCTAACTATGGCTACACCTTC; cdr3_aa: CAISESSVRSNYGYTF; j_call: TRBJ1-2; v_call: TRBV10-3; d_call: -; clone_size: -
cdr3_nt: TGTGCCAGCGCCGGAGGGGGCCTGCAGTTCTTC; cdr3_aa: CASAGGGLQFF; j_call: TRBJ2-1; v_call: TRBV3-1/TRBV3-2; d_call: -; clone_size: -
cdr3_nt: TGCGCCAGCAGCTTGGCCGGGGAGGGGGCAGACATTCAGTACTTC; cdr3_aa: CASSLAGEGADIQYF; j_call: TRBJ2-4; v_call: TRBV5-1; d_call: -; clone_size: -
cdr3_nt: TGTGCCAGCAGCCCTGGACAGGGGGCGCTTATAGATACGCAGTATTTT; cdr3_aa: CASSPGQGALIDTQYF; j_call: TRBJ2-3; v_call: TRBV11-3; d_call: TRBD1; clone_size: -
cdr3_nt: TGTGCCAGCAGCGGGACAGGGAGTTTGGAGACCCAGTACTTC; cdr3_aa: CASSGTGSLETQYF; j_call: TRBJ2-5; v_call: TRBV6-5; d_call: TRBD1; clone_size: -
cdr3_nt: TGTGCCAGCTCATCCGGCAGAAGGGGCGCGAACACTGAAGCTTTCTTT; cdr3_aa: CASSSGRRGANTEAFF; j_call: TRBJ1-1; v_call: TRBV18; d_call: -; clone_size: -
cdr3_nt: TGCGCCAGCAGCTTCGGGCTGGATAATTCACCCCTCCACTTT; cdr3_aa: CASSFGLDNSPLHF; j_call: TRBJ1-6; v_call: TRBV5-1; d_call: -; clone_size: -
cdr3_nt: TGTGCCAGCAGCTCAAACACGGGAACTGAAGCTTTCTTT; cdr3_aa: CASSSNTGTEAFF; j_call: TRBJ1-1; v_call: TRBV7-3; d_call: -; clone_size: -
cdr3_nt: TGTGCCAGCAGCCCCGGACAGGGGATAGCCTACGAGCAGTACTTC; cdr3_aa: CASSPGQGIAYEQYF; j_call: TRBJ2-7; v_call: TRBV11-3; d_call: TRBD1; clone_size: -
cdr3_nt: TGTGCCAAAGGAGGGGCAGTACAGGATTCACCCCTCCACTTT; cdr3_aa: CAKGGAVQDSPLHF; j_call: TRBJ1-6; v_call: TRBV2; d_call: -; clone_size: -
cdr3_nt: TGTGCCAGCAGTTCGGGGCCTAACACCGGGGAGCTGTTTTTT; cdr3_aa: CASSSGPNTGELFF; j_call: TRBJ2-2; v_call: TRBV2; d_call: -; clone_size: -
cdr3_nt: TGCAGCGTTGAAGAGGGGATTTTCTATGGCTACACCTTC; cdr3_aa: CSVEEGIFYGYTF; j_call: TRBJ1-2; v_call: TRBV29-1; d_call: -; clone_size: -
cdr3_nt: TGTGCCAGCAGTTACTCAGCTTCTCCGGGGGAGCTGTTTTTT; cdr3_aa: CASSYSASPGELFF; j_call: TRBJ2-2; v_call: TRBV6-2/TRBV6-3; d_call: -; clone_size: -
cdr3_nt: TGTGCCAGCAGCTTGAAACCTTACGGGGAGACCCAGTACTTC; cdr3_aa: CASSLKPYGETQYF; j_call: TRBJ2-5; v_call: TRBV5-5; d_call: -; clone_size: -
cdr3_nt: TGTGCCAGCAGCTCGGGGGTACCGAACACCGGGGAGCTGTTTTTT; cdr3_aa: CASSSGVPNTGELFF; j_call: TRBJ2-2; v_call: TRBV5-5; d_call: -; clone_size: -
cdr3_nt: TGTGCCAGCAGTTACTCTGGAAGACAGGCCTACGAGCAGTACTTC; cdr3_aa: CASSYSGRQAYEQYF; j_call: TRBJ2-7; v_call: TRBV6-5; d_call: -; clone_size: -
cdr3_nt: TGTGCCAGCTCGAAAGGACGGGGGGGCGGCACCGGGGAGCTGTTTTTT; cdr3_aa: CASSKGRGGGTGELFF; j_call: TRBJ2-2; v_call: TRBV2; d_call: TRBD2; clone_size: -
cdr3_nt: TGTGCCAGCAGCTCGGACAGGGTGTATGGAGAGACCCAGTACTTC; cdr3_aa: CASSSDRVYGETQYF; j_call: TRBJ2-5; v_call: TRBV11-2; d_call: TRBD1; clone_size: -
cdr3_nt: TGTGCTAGTGGGGGACAGGGGAACGGGGAGCTGTTTTTT; cdr3_aa: CASGGQGNGELFF; j_call: TRBJ2-2; v_call: TRBV12-5; d_call: TRBD1; clone_size: -
cdr3_nt: TGTGCCAGCAGTGAGTCGCGGGGGCCGCGTCCCCAGCATTTT; cdr3_aa: CASSESRGPRPQHF; j_call: TRBJ1-5; v_call: TRBV6-1; d_call: -; clone_size: -
cdr3_nt: TGTGCCAGCAGACAGCCGGGACCCCAAGAGACCCAGTACTTC; cdr3_aa: CASRQPGPQETQYF; j_call: TRBJ2-5; v_call: TRBV6-5; d_call: -; clone_size: -
cdr3_nt: TGCGCCAGCAGCCTCTCTGGGGTCAATAACTATGGCTACACCTTC; cdr3_aa: CASSLSGVNNYGYTF; j_call: TRBJ1-2; v_call: TRBV5-1; d_call: -; clone_size: once